Below are 3 T cell receptor beta chains sequenced from a single sample in a study of cytomegalovirus exposure and HLA in healthy donors. PCR amplification relied on 60 Vbeta primers (plus 13 Jbeta primers). Using immunoSEQ multiplex PCR, the repertoire was profiled, and TCRdb retains in-frame clones only, with some absent. In the table there are roughly 200,000 clones, over 70% of which are singletons. The sample consisted of PBMCs. These receptors were collected from a male donor in good health and CMV-seronegative.

The rearrangement joins TRBV7-2 to TRBJ1-1; D possibly corresponds to TRBD1 (6 bases). V was pared by 4 bases and J by 1 base, with 10 bases between. Germline CDR1 and CDR2: SGHTA and FQGNSA. This CDR3 has 14 residues. For the CDR3, the DNA is TGTGCCAGCAGCTCGACAGGAGCGAACACTGAAGCTTTCTTT. Amino acids: CASSSTGANTEAFF.

V usage is TRBV27 and J usage is TRBJ1-2; D unresolved. V lost 3 bases and J 0 bases, leaving 8 bases between the germline ends. This CDR3 comprises 14 residues. Germline CDR1 and CDR2: MNHEY and SMNVEV (reference sequence). In DNA, the CDR3 is TGTGCCAGCAGTTTGTCGGTAACTAACTATGGCTACACCTTC. Protein product: CASSLSVTNYGYTF.

The chain employs TRBV15 and TRBJ1-5; TRBD1 matches 9 bases. This CDR3 has 15 amino acids. The germline CDR1 and CDR2 sequences are LNHNV and YYDKDF (reference sequence). The trim removed 3 bases at V and 7 bases at J, leaving 7 bases unmatched. The CDR3 loop reads CATSRGTGLNQPQHF. CDR3 bases: TGTGCCACCAGCAGGGGGACAGGGCTTAACCAGCCCCAGCATTTT.